This TCR beta chain was obtained from a study of tumor-infiltrating lymphocytes in primary liver carcinoma (dated by TCRdb to about 2017). For context, the study as a whole: Between late 2015 and March 2016, a handful of patients in China with histopathologically diagnosed primary liver carcinoma had surgical resection. The five patients, three men and two women aged 30 to 69 years, had hepatocellular carcinoma (four) or combined HCC and intrahepatic cholangiocarcinoma (one). The tumors of the five patients were staged as T1-T3 N0M0, with maximum diameters ranging from about 4.2 to 10 cm. Each sample produced roughly 3.65 to 7.5 million productive TCRbeta reads, and read depth showed no significant difference between tissue types. For each liver tumor, the study sampled five regions along with adjacent normal tissue and blood, and applied TCRbeta repertoire sequencing, expression microarrays and whole-exome sequencing. TCRbeta repertoire sequencing covered about 35 specimens from 5 patients: 25 tumor regions, 5 adjacent noncancerous liver tissues and 5 peripheral blood samples. High reproducibility was observed for the technical replicate repertoires, with mean shared-clone rates around 0.89 and correlation coefficients above 0.95.

CDR1 is given as SGHRS and CDR2 as YFSETQ, both from the germline V gene. V and J lose 0 bases and 4 bases, and a span of 9 bases separates them. Spanning cysteine to phenylalanine, the CDR3 consists of 14 amino acids. This entry keeps only the CDR3 DNA: 42 bases, framed from base 1. RNA from unsorted whole blood was extracted with TRIzol reagent, and germline DNA was obtained with the DNeasy Blood & Tissue kit. At the time of sampling, the patients had chronic HBV infection and had not received any treatment. Before surgery, about 4 milliliters of peripheral blood were collected into K2EDTA tubes. Turning to this clonotype: Its antigen specificity is not known. No clone much larger than this one lies a single base away; base qualities are absent.

A constant-region primer and ProtoScript II reverse transcriptase were used to reverse-transcribe TCRbeta-specific cDNA from around 540 ng total RNA. The TCRbeta libraries were prepared through three rounds of nested multiplex PCR following a slightly modified ARM-PCR procedure. Each of the first two PCR rounds ran for nine to ten cycles and used multiplex TRBV1-TRBV30 forward primers together with a Cbeta reverse primer. Sample barcodes and Illumina adapters were attached in a final 25-cycle PCR using Deep VentR polymerase. Amplicons of 200-500 bp were gel-purified with a QIAquick gel extraction kit before sequencing. An Illumina HiSeq 2500 was used to sequence the TCRbeta amplicons, generating 250-bp paired-end reads. The authors' pipeline ran thus. To recover full CDR3 sequences, reads were quality-trimmed using Trimmomatic v0.33 and paired reads were then merged using FLASH v1.2.11. V, D and J germline segments were assigned to the rearranged TCRbeta sequences by MiGEC v1.2.1b. VDJtools v1.0.0 computed clonotype statistics and Shannon-Wiener diversity indices. Except for diversity analysis, only each sample's 250 most abundant clonotypes were used in subsequent analyses to reduce sampling bias. The public reads were reprocessed in TCRdb via fastp at Q25 and MiXCR, keeping in-frame beta chains. Merged by CDR3 protein, the rows form single entries marked with the most common genes and DNA. The V and J calls here are based on TCRdb, not the publication. This sample has 250,000 to 400,000 distinct CDR3 sequences in its table, and about 62% of those were observed once. 9% of the sample is in the top ten clones.

What the authors observed across the whole study: A significantly larger repertoire fraction was made up by the top 250 clones in tumors than in blood (p = 0.039). The study included only four to six patients, and the authors note findings should be validated in a larger study. Since the samples were bulk and unsorted, there was no way to compare CD4+ and CD8+ T cell repertoires. Pairs of tumor regions showed greater repertoire overlap (mean around 35%) than tumor-adjacent pairs (roughly 17%) or tumor-blood pairs (roughly 15%), which is consistent with antigen-driven expansion. Because only the TCR beta chain was sequenced and unpaired alpha chains were not captured, true repertoire diversity is likely underestimated.

The rearrangement joined TRBV5-1 to TRBJ2-3; the D gene remains uncertain. This TCR derives from a man between 35 and 55 years old with primary liver carcinoma and hepatitis B virus infection. The specimen sequenced was peripheral blood. CDR3 reads: CASSLDLGSDTQYF. The sequenced DNA is TGCGCCAGCAGCTTGGACTTAGGGTCAGATACGCAGTATTTT.